Listed below are T cell receptor beta chains from one sample, sequenced in a study of T cells after yellow fever vaccination. TCRdb recomputed calls from the 5' RACE reads with MiXCR, one row per CDR3 protein. The sample includes some 600,000 distinct CDR3 sequences, about 12% seen only once; the top ten take 15%. The sample in question was PBMCs, obtained on the day of the yellow fever booster vaccination. The receptors derive from a man younger than 40 who received the YFV17D yellow fever vaccine. The CDR3 runs from the conserved cysteine through the conserved F or W. The D gene is left open where the match is weak. The listing skips clone size in some rows; elsewhere it reads once, few, many or a size class.

J gene: TRBJ1-2; clone size: many; V gene: TRBV5-5; D gene: NA; CDR3 DNA: TGTGCCAGCAGCTTACAGAACTATGGCTACACCTTC; CDR3 protein: CASSLQNYGYTF
J gene: TRBJ1-2; clone size: NA; V gene: TRBV10-3; D gene: NA; CDR3 DNA: TGTGCCATCAGTGATCAGGGTCCCTACTATGGCTACACCTTC; CDR3 protein: CAISDQGPYYGYTF
J gene: TRBJ2-2; clone size: few; V gene: TRBV20-1; D gene: NA; CDR3 DNA: TGCAGTGCTAGAGCCACGGGGGCTATTCACACCGGGGAGCTGTTTTTT; CDR3 protein: CSARATGAIHTGELFF
J gene: TRBJ2-1; clone size: NA; V gene: TRBV20-1; D gene: TRBD2; CDR3 DNA: TGCAGTGCCAGAGGTAGCGGGAGAGGGGGCGAGCAGTTCTTC; CDR3 protein: CSARGSGRGGEQFF
J gene: TRBJ2-1; clone size: many; V gene: TRBV6-5; D gene: TRBD2; CDR3 DNA: TGTGCCAGCCGAGGGTTGGGTATAGCGGGAGAGGAAAATGAGCAGTTCTTC; CDR3 protein: CASRGLGIAGEENEQFF
J gene: TRBJ2-5; clone size: many; V gene: TRBV6-6; D gene: NA; CDR3 DNA: TGTGCCAGCAGTGGACAAGAAGAGACCCAGTACTTC; CDR3 protein: CASSGQEETQYF
J gene: TRBJ2-1; clone size: few; V gene: TRBV9; D gene: TRBD1; CDR3 DNA: TGTGCCAGCAGCCTTTCAGGGGGCGGCGTTAACAATGAGCAGTTCTTC; CDR3 protein: CASSLSGGGVNNEQFF
J gene: TRBJ1-4; clone size: NA; V gene: TRBV12-3/TRBV12-4; D gene: NA; CDR3 DNA: TGTGCCAGCAGCCCCCAAGGGCACCGGGATGAAAAACTGTTTTTT; CDR3 protein: CASSPQGHRDEKLFF
J gene: TRBJ2-5; clone size: NA; V gene: TRBV7-6; D gene: NA; CDR3 DNA: TGTGCCAGCAGTCCTACGACAGGTTTCCAAGAGACCCAGTACTTC; CDR3 protein: CASSPTTGFQETQYF
J gene: TRBJ2-1; clone size: few; V gene: TRBV7-2; D gene: NA; CDR3 DNA: TGTGCCAGCAGCTTAGTCGGGGTTGAGCAGTTCTTC; CDR3 protein: CASSLVGVEQFF
J gene: TRBJ1-1; clone size: few; V gene: TRBV5-4; D gene: NA; CDR3 DNA: TGTGCCAGCAGCGAGGACAGGAACACTGAAGCTTTCTTT; CDR3 protein: CASSEDRNTEAFF
J gene: TRBJ2-7; clone size: NA; V gene: TRBV23-1; D gene: TRBD2; CDR3 DNA: TGCGCCAGCAGTCATTCGAGGACTAGCGGGAGTAGGTACGAGCAGTACTTC; CDR3 protein: CASSHSRTSGSRYEQYF
J gene: TRBJ2-1; clone size: NA; V gene: TRBV18; D gene: TRBD2; CDR3 DNA: TGTGCCAGCTCACCGATAGCGGGAGGGGTTAATGAGCAGTTCTTC; CDR3 protein: CASSPIAGGVNEQFF
J gene: TRBJ2-1; clone size: many; V gene: TRBV5-1; D gene: TRBD2; CDR3 DNA: TGTGCCAGCAGTTTAGCGGGAGACAATGAGCAGTTCTTC; CDR3 protein: CASSLAGDNEQFF
J gene: TRBJ2-1; clone size: NA; V gene: TRBV12-3/TRBV12-4; D gene: NA; CDR3 DNA: TGTGCCAGCAGTCAGACTAGTCCGGCGCAGTTCTTC; CDR3 protein: CASSQTSPAQFF
J gene: TRBJ2-3; clone size: few; V gene: TRBV24-1; D gene: TRBD1; CDR3 DNA: TGTGCCACCAGTGATCCCGATCCGGGACAGGGGGAAGATACGCAGTATTTT; CDR3 protein: CATSDPDPGQGEDTQYF
J gene: TRBJ1-2; clone size: few; V gene: TRBV13; D gene: TRBD1; CDR3 DNA: TGTGCCAGCAGCTTAGATGGACAGGGGACCTATGGCTACACCTTC; CDR3 protein: CASSLDGQGTYGYTF
J gene: TRBJ1-4; clone size: NA; V gene: TRBV15; D gene: NA; CDR3 DNA: TGTGCCACCAGCACCCCCGGGACCACCGGCGTTGAAAAACTGTTTTTT; CDR3 protein: CATSTPGTTGVEKLFF
J gene: TRBJ1-2; clone size: few; V gene: TRBV10-2; D gene: NA; CDR3 DNA: TGCGCCAGCAGAGAAACAGGGTTTGCCTATGGCTACACCTTC; CDR3 protein: CASRETGFAYGYTF